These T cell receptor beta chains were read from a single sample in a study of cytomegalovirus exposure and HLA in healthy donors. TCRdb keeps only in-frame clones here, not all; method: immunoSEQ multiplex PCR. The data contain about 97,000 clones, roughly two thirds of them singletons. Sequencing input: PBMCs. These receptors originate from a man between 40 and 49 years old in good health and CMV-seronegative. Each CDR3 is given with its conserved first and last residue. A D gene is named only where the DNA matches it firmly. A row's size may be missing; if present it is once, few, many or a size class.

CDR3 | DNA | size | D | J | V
CASSFESGTQYF | TGTGCCAGCAGCTTCGAAAGCGGAACCCAGTACTTC | NA | NA | TRBJ2-5 | TRBV7-8
CASKGGDPPFF | TGTGCCAGCAAAGGGGGGGATCCCCCGTTTTTT | NA | NA | TRBJ1-4 | TRBV2
CAISDGRDNNFF | TGTGCCATCAGTGACGGCCGGGACAATAACTTCTTC | NA | NA | TRBJ2-1 | TRBV10-3
CAWSLMREGNTIYF | TGTGCCTGGAGTTTGATGAGGGAGGGAAACACCATATATTTT | NA | NA | TRBJ1-3 | TRBV30
CAITGGSGTSGEKPYNEQFF | TGTGCCATCACTGGAGGATCCGGGACTAGCGGAGAAAAACCCTACAATGAGCAGTTCTTC | NA | TRBD2 | TRBJ2-1 | TRBV10-3
CAISESATKSEAFF | TGTGCCATCAGTGAGTCTGCGACAAAGAGTGAAGCTTTCTTT | once | NA | TRBJ1-1 | TRBV10-3
CSVNRETMNTEAFF | TGCAGCGTAAACAGGGAGACGATGAACACTGAAGCTTTCTTT | NA | NA | TRBJ1-1 | TRBV29-1
CASSPGTLISTDTQYF | TGCGCCAGCAGCCCCGGGACACTCATATCCACAGATACGCAGTATTTT | NA | NA | TRBJ2-3 | TRBV5-1
CASRGDEQFF | TGTGCCAGCAGGGGCGATGAGCAGTTCTTC | few | NA | TRBJ2-1 | TRBV6-6
CASSRGLAGPQDTQYF | TGTGCCAGCAGTCGCGGACTAGCGGGGCCTCAGGATACGCAGTATTTT | NA | TRBD2 | TRBJ2-3 | TRBV25-1
CASTLTGVNEKLFF | TGTGCCAGCACTCTGACGGGTGTTAATGAAAAACTGTTTTTT | NA | NA | TRBJ1-4 | TRBV2
CASRAQPGQGRYEQYF | TGTGCCAGCAGAGCTCAACCGGGACAGGGGAGATACGAGCAGTACTTC | NA | TRBD1 | TRBJ2-7 | TRBV2
CASSLQGNTEAFF | TGTGCCAGCAGTCTACAGGGGAACACTGAAGCTTTCTTT | NA | NA | TRBJ1-1 | TRBV2
CASSIQGTSVQFF | TGCGCCAGCAGCATACAGGGGACTAGCGTTCAGTTCTTC | NA | TRBD2 | TRBJ2-1 | TRBV5-1
CASAGQWGEKLFF | TGTGCCAGCGCGGGGCAGTGGGGTGAAAAACTGTTTTTT | few | NA | TRBJ1-4 | TRBV6-6
CASSPRVVAEQYF | TGTGCCAGCAGCCCCCGGGTGGTAGCCGAGCAGTACTTC | NA | NA | TRBJ2-7 | TRBV7-9
CASIRPGVGEQFF | TGTGCCAGTATCCGCCCCGGGGTTGGTGAGCAGTTCTTC | NA | NA | TRBJ2-1 | TRBV19
CASSFTGESQPQHF | TGTGCCAGCAGTTTCACAGGGGAAAGTCAGCCCCAGCATTTT | NA | TRBD1 | TRBJ1-5 | TRBV27
CASSWTSGSYEQYF | TGTGCCAGCAGCTGGACTAGCGGATCCTACGAGCAGTACTTC | NA | TRBD2 | TRBJ2-7 | TRBV7-2
CASSLSGGIYGYTF | TGTGCCAGCAGCTTATCAGGGGGCATCTATGGCTACACCTTC | NA | TRBD1 | TRBJ1-2 | TRBV7-9
CASSLGATVHTIYF | TGTGCCAGCAGCTTAGGTGCAACGGTACACACCATATATTTT | NA | NA | TRBJ1-3 | TRBV7-9
CASSPPGQGIGETQYF | TGTGCCAGCAGCCCGCCAGGACAGGGGATCGGAGAGACCCAGTACTTC | NA | TRBD1 | TRBJ2-5 | TRBV7-9
CASSFRDRGADTQYF | TGTGCCAGCAGCTTCCGGGACAGGGGAGCAGATACGCAGTATTTT | once | TRBD1 | TRBJ2-3 | TRBV13
CASSSLSGTGYEAFF | TGTGCCAGCAGCTCCCTCTCCGGGACAGGGTATGAAGCTTTCTTT | NA | TRBD1 | TRBJ1-1 | TRBV7-9
CASSGGDSPLHF | TGTGCCAGCAGCGGGGGGGATTCACCCCTCCACTTT | NA | NA | TRBJ1-6 | TRBV5-6
CASSPGQVNYGYTF | TGCGCCAGCAGCCCGGGACAGGTTAACTATGGCTACACCTTC | NA | TRBD1 | TRBJ1-2 | TRBV5-1
CASSYSSQGYNSPLHF | TGTGCCAGCAGTTACTCGAGCCAGGGCTATAATTCACCCCTCCACTTT | NA | NA | TRBJ1-6 | TRBV6-5
CASSQDKRAEAFF | TGCGCCAGCAGCCAAGATAAACGGGCTGAAGCTTTCTTT | NA | NA | TRBJ1-1 | TRBV4-1
CASSRSPAYPREKLFF | TGCGCCAGCAGTCGGAGTCCCGCCTACCCAAGGGAAAAACTGTTTTTT | NA | NA | TRBJ1-4 | TRBV23-1
CASSLGSLLVYEQYF | TGTGCCAGCAGCTTAGGCTCCCTTCTAGTCTACGAGCAGTACTTC | NA | NA | TRBJ2-7 | TRBV13
CAWSGGTAYPQHF | TGTGCCTGGTCAGGGGGAACTGCATATCCCCAGCATTTT | once | TRBD1 | TRBJ1-5 | TRBV30
CASSQNDWGQGTRNTEAFF | TGTGCCAGCAGCCAAAACGACTGGGGACAGGGGACCCGGAACACTGAAGCTTTCTTT | NA | TRBD1 | TRBJ1-1 | TRBV4-2
CASSEAGRAEHGYTF | TGTGCCAGCAGTGAAGCCGGCAGGGCAGAGCATGGCTACACCTTC | once | NA | TRBJ1-2 | TRBV6-1
CAWKECGHSPPEDRGSPFSYEQYF | TGTGCCTGGAAGGAGTGCGGCCATAGTCCCCCCGAGGACAGGGGGTCCCCATTCTCCTACGAGCAGTACTTC | NA | TRBD1 | TRBJ2-7 | TRBV30
CASSLEVSSINEQFF | TGCGCCAGCAGCTTGGAGGTTAGCTCCATCAATGAGCAGTTCTTC | NA | NA | TRBJ2-1 | TRBV5-1
CASSPGTNTGELFF | TGTGCCAGCAGTCCCGGGACGAACACCGGGGAGCTGTTTTTT | few | NA | TRBJ2-2 | TRBV6-5
CASSQEPGQGTDTQYF | TGTGCCAGCAGCCAGGAACCGGGACAGGGGACAGATACGCAGTATTTT | NA | TRBD1 | TRBJ2-3 | TRBV4-2
CAISAAGYEQYF | TGTGCCATCAGTGCTGCCGGCTACGAGCAGTACTTC | once | NA | TRBJ2-7 | TRBV10-3
CATSRGQDLNQPQHF | TGTGCCACCAGCAGGGGACAGGACCTCAATCAGCCCCAGCATTTT | NA | TRBD1 | TRBJ1-5 | TRBV15
CASSTLRQAKNIQYF | TGTGCCAGCAGCACGCTAAGACAGGCCAAAAACATTCAGTACTTC | NA | NA | TRBJ2-4 | TRBV7-2
CASSVTANTEAFF | TGTGCCAGCAGTGTCACAGCGAACACTGAAGCTTTCTTT | NA | NA | TRBJ1-1 | TRBV2
CASSVSGKLDTQYF | TGTGCCAGCAGCGTAAGCGGGAAACTCGATACGCAGTATTTT | NA | TRBD2 | TRBJ2-3 | TRBV9